The clone carrying this TCR beta chain was counted a single time. The use of a sample-barcoded 5' primer and a J-beta primer mix characterized a second PCR of roughly 6 to 12 cycles. MiXCR was run by TCRdb on the 5' RACE reads, yielding one entry per CDR3 protein. Of just over 800,000 distinct CDR3 sequences in the sample, approximately 65% were seen once. The record originates from a study of blood T cells in healthy people across ages. Germline assignment: CDR1 MNHEY and CDR2 SMNVEV (reference sequence). This CDR3 is built from 14 residues. The V gene lost 6 bases and the J gene lost 2 bases, with 12 bases spanning the gap.

Sequencing was performed on blood. The chain uses TRBV27 and TRBJ2-3; D is possibly TRBD1 (6 bases). The origin of this receptor is a man aged 25 to 40 in good health. The DNA for the CDR3 is TGTGCCAGCAGCAACAGGGTTGTCACAGATACGCAGTATTTT. It codes for CASSNRVVTDTQYF.